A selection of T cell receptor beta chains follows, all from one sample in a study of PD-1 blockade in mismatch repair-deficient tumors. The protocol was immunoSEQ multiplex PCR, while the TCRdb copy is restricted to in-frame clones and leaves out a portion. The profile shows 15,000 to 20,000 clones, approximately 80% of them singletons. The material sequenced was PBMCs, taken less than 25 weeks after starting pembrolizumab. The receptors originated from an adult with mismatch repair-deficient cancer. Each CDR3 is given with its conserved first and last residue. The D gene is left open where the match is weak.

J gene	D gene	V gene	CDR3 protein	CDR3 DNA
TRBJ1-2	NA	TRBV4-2	CASSQELQINYGYTF	TGTGCCAGCAGCCAAGAATTACAAATCAACTATGGCTACACCTTC
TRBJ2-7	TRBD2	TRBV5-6	CASSPAPAGGSYEQYF	TGTGCCAGCAGCCCGGCCCCCGCGGGAGGCAGCTACGAGCAGTACTTC
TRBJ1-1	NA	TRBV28	CASRIYGGRTEAFF	TGTGCCAGTCGAATCTACGGGGGGCGAACTGAAGCTTTCTTT
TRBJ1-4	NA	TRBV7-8	CASSLDPGENEKLFF	TGTGCCAGCAGCTTAGACCCGGGAGAGAATGAAAAACTGTTTTTT
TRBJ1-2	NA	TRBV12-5	CASGLPTGLYTF	TGTGCTAGTGGTTTACCTACGGGGTTGTACACCTTC
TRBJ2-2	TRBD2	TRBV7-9	CASSPTSVARSGELFF	TGTGCCAGCAGCCCAACTAGCGTGGCTCGTTCCGGGGAGCTGTTTTTT
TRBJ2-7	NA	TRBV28	CASRGTLLYYEQYF	TGTGCCAGCAGAGGGACTCTGCTTTACTACGAGCAGTACTTC
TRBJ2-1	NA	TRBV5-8	CASSGWAGDNEQFF	TGTGCCAGCAGCGGGTGGGCCGGTGACAATGAGCAGTTCTTC
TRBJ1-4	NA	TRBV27	CASSPGELILNEKLFF	TGTGCCAGCAGTCCAGGGGAATTGATCCTTAATGAAAAACTGTTTTTT
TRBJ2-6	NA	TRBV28	CASRDSSGANVLTF	TGTGCCAGCAGAGACAGCTCTGGGGCCAACGTCCTGACTTTC